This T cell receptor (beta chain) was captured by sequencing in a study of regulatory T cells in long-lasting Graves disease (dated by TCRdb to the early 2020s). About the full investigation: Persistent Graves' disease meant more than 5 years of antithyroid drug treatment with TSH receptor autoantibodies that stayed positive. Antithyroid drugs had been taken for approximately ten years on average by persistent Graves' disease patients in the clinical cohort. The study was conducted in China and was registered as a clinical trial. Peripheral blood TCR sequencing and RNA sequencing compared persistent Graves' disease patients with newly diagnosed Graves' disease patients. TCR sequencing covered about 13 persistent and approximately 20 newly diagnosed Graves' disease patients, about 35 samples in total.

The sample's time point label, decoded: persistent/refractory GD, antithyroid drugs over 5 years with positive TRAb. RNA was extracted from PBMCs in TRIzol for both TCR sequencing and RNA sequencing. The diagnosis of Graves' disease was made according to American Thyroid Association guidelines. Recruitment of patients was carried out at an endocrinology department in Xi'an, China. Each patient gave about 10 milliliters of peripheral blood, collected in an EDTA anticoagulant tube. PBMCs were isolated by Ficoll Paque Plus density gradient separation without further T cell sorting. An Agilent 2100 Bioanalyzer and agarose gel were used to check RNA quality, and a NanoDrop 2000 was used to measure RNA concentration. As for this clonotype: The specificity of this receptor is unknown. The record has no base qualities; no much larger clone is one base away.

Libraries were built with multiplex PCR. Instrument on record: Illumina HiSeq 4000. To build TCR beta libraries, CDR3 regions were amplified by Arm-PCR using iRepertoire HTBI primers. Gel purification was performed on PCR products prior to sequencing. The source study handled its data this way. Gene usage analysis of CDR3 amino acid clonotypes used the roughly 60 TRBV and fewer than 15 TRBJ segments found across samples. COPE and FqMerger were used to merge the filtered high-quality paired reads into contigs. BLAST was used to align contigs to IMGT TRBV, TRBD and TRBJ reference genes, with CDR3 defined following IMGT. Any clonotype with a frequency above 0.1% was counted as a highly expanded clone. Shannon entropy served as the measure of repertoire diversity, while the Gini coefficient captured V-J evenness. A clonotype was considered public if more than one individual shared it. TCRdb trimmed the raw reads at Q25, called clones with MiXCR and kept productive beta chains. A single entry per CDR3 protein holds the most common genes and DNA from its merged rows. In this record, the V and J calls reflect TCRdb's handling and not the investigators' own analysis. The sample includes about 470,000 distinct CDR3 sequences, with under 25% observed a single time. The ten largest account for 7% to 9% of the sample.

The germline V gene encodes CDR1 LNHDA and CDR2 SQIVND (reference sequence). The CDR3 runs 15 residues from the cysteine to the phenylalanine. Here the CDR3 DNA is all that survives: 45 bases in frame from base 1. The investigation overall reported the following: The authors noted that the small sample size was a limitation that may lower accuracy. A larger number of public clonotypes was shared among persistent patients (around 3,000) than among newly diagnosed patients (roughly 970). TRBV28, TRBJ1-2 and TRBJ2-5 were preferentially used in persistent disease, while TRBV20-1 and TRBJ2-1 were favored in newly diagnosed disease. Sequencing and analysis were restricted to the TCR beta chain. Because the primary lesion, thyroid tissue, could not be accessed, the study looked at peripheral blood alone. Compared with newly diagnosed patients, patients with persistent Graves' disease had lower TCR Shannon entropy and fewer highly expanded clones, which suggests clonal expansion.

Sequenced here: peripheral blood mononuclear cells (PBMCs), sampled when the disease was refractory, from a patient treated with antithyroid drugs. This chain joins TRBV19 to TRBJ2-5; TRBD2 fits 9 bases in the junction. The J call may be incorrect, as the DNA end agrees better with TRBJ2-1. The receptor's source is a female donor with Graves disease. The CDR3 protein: CASSTLSGGFDEQFF. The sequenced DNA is TGTGCCAGTAGCACCCTTAGCGGGGGTTTCGATGAGCAGTTCTTC.